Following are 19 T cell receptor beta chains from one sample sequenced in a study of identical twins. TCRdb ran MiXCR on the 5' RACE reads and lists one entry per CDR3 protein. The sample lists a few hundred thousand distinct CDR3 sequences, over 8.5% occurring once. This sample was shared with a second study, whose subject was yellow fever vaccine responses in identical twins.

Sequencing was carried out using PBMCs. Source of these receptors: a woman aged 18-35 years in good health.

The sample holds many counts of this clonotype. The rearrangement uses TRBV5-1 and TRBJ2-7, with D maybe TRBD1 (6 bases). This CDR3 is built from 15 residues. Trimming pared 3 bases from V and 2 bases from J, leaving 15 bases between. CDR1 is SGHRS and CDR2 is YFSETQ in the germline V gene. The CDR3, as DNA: TGCGCCAGCAGCTGGGACCGGGACACAGCCTACGAGCAGTACTTC. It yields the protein CASSWDRDTAYEQYF.

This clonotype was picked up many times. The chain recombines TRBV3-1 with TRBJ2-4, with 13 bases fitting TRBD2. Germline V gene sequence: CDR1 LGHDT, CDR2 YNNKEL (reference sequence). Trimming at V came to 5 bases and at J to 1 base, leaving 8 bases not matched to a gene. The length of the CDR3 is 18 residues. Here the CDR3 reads CASSAGLAGVGAKNIQYF. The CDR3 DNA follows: TGTGCCAGCAGCGCCGGACTAGCGGGAGTGGGGGCCAAAAACATTCAGTACTTC. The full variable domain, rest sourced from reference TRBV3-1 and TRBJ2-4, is DTAVSQTPKYLVTQMGNDKSIKCEQNLGHDTMYWYKQDSKKFLKIMFSYNNKELIINETVPNRFSPKSPDKAHLNLHINSLELGDSAVYFCASSAGLAGVGAKNIQYFGAGTRLSVL.

The CDR3 DNA follows: TGTGCCAGCAGCTCACCGACAGGGGGCGTAGGGGAGACCCAGTACTTC. Residues: CASSSPTGGVGETQYF. The chain couples TRBV7-2 to TRBJ2-5, with 10 bases identical to TRBD1. Germline loops: CDR1 SGHTA, CDR2 FQGNSA. CDR3 size: 16 residues. Losses at the gene ends were 4 bases for V and 5 bases for J; bases not matched to a gene: 10.

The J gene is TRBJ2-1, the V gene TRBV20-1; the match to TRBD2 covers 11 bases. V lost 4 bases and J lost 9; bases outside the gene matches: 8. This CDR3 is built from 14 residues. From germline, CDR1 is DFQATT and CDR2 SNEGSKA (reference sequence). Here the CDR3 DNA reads TGCAGTGCTACAACTAGCGGGAGTCAGGTTGAGCAGTTCTTC. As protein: CSATTSGSQVEQFF.

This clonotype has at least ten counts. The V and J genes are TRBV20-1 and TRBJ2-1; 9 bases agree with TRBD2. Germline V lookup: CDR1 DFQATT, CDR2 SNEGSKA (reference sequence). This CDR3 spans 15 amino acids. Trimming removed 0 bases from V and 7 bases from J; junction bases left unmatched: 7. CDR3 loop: CSAREFGTSLNEQFF. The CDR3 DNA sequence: TGCAGTGCTAGAGAATTTGGGACTAGCCTTAATGAGCAGTTCTTC.

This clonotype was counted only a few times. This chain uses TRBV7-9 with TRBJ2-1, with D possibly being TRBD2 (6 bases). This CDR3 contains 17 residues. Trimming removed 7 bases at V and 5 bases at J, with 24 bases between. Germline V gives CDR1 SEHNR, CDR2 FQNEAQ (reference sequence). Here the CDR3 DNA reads TGTGCCAGCATCCGAGGCGGGACCCCCTTTGGGCACAATGAGCAGTTCTTC. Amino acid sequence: CASIRGGTPFGHNEQFF.

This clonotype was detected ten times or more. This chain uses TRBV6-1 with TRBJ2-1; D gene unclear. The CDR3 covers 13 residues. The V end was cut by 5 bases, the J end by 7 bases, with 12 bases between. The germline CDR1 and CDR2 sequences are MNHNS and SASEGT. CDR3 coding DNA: TGTGCCAGCAGTCCCCGCGCCCCTAATGAGCAGTTCTTC. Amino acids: CASSPRAPNEQFF.

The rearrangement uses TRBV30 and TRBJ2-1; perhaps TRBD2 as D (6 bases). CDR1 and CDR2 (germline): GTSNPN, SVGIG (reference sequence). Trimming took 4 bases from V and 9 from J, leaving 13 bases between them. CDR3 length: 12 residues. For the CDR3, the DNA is TGTGCCTGGACGGAGGGGTTGGGTGAGCAGTTCTTC. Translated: CAWTEGLGEQFF.

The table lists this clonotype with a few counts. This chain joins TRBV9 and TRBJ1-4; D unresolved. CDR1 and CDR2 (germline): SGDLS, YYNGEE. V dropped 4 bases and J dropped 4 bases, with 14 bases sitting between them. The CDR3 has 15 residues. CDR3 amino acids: CASSRSGMDNEKLFF. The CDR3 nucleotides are TGTGCCAGCAGCCGATCGGGCATGGATAATGAAAAACTGTTTTTT.

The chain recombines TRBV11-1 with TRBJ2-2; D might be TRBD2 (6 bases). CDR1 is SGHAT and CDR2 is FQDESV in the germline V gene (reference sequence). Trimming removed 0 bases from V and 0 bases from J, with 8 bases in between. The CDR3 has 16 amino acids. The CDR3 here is CASSLAREANTGELFF. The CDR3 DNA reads TGTGCCAGCAGCTTAGCGCGGGAAGCGAACACCGGGGAGCTGTTTTTT.

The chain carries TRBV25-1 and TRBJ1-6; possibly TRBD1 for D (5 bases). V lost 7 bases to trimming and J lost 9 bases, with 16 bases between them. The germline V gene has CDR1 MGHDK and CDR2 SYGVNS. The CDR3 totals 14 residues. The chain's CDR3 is CASNNKGLASPLHF. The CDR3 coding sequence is TGTGCCAGCAATAATAAGGGGCTAGCTTCACCCCTCCACTTT.

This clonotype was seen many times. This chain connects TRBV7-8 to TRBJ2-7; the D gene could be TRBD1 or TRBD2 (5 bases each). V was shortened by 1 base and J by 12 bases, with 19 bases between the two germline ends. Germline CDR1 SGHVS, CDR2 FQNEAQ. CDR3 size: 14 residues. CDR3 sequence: CASSLGVGPNEGYF. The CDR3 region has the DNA TGTGCCAGCAGCTTAGGGGTGGGACCCAACGAGGGGTACTTC.

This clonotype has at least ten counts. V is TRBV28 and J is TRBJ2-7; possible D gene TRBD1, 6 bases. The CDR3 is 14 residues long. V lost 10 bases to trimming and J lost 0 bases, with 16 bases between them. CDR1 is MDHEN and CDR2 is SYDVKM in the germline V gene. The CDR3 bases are TGTGCCATGGGCGGACAGCTAGGCTCCTACGAGCAGTACTTC. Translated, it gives CAMGGQLGSYEQYF. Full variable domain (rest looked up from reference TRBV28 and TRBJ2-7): DVKVTQSSRYLVKRTGEKVFLECVQDMDHENMFWYRQDPGLGLRLIYFSYDVKMKEKGDIPEGYSVSREKKERFSLILESASTNQTSMYLCAMGGQLGSYEQYFGPGTRLTVT.

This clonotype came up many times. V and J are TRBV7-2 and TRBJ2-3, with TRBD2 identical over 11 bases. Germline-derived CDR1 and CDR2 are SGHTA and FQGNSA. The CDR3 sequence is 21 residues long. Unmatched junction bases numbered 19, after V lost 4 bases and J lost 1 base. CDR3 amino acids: CASSSQPPLAGAGRGTDTQYF. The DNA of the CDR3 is TGTGCCAGCAGCTCCCAACCCCCACTAGCGGGAGCTGGGAGGGGCACAGATACGCAGTATTTT.

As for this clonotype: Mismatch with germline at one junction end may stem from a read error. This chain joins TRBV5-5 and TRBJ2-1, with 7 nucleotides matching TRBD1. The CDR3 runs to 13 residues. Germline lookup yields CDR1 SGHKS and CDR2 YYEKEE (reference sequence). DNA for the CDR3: TGTGCCAGCACCCTGACAGGGTACAGTGAGCAGTTCTTC. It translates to CASTLTGYSEQFF.

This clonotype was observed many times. CDR3 bases: TGTGCCAGCAGTGAAGCGTCCTCTGCACAACGGTTCTTC. Protein product: CASSEASSAQRFF. The chain recombines TRBV2 with TRBJ2-1, with D unresolved. Looked up from germline, CDR1 is SNHLY and CDR2 is FYNNEI. Trimming took 0 bases from V and 15 from J, leaving 15 bases between them. The CDR3 is 13 residues long.

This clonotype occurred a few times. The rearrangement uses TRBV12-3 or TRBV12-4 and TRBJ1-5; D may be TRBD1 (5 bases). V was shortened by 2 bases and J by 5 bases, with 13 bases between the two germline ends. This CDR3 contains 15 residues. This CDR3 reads CASSLREGIHQPQHF. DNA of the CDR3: TGTGCCAGCAGTTTAAGAGAGGGGATCCATCAGCCCCAGCATTTT.

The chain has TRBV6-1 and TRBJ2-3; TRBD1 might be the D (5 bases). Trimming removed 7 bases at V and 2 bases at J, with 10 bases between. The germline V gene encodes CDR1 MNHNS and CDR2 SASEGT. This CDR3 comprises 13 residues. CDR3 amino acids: CASTQTATDTQYF. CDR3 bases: TGTGCCAGCACTCAGACAGCCACAGATACGCAGTATTTT.

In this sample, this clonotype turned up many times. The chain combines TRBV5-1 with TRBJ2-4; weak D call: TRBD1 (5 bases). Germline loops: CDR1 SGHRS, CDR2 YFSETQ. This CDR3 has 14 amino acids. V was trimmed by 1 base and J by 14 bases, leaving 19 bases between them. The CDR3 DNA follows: TGCGCCAGCAGCTTGTTTGGAGACGATACAGGAGAGTACTTC. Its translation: CASSLFGDDTGEYF.